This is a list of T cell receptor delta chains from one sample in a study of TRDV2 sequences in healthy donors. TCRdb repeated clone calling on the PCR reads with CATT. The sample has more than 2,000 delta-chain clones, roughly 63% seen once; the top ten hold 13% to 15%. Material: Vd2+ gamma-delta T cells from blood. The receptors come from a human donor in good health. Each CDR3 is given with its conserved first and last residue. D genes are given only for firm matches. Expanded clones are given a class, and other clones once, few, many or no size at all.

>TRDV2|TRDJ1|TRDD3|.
TGTGCCTGTGACACCGTGAGCAGTGGGGGACCATACACCGATAAACTCATCTTT
CACDTVSSGGPYTDKLIF
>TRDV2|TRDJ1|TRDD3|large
TGTGCCTGTGACCCCGTACTGGGGGTCCAAAGAGACACCGATAAACTCATCTTT
CACDPVLGVQRDTDKLIF
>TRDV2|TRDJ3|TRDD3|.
TGTGCCTGTGACACCGCCTGGGGGAACTGGGACACCCGACAGATGTTTTTC
CACDTAWGNWDTRQMFF
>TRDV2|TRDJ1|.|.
TGTGCCTGTGACACCGTCGGGATAAAAGACCCCGATAAACTCATCTTT
CACDTVGIKDPDKLIF
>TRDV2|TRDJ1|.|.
TGTGCCTGTGACACCCTCTTCAATCGTGAATTGGGCCAAACCGATAAACTCATCTTT
CACDTLFNRELGQTDKLIF
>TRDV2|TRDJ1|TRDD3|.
TGTGCCTGTGACCCCCTGGGGGATACAAACGATAAACTCATCTTT
CACDPLGDTNDKLIF
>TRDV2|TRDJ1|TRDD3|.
TGTGCCTGTGACACCGTCACCTTTACTGGGGGATTGGGGGGCACCGATAAACTCATCTTT
CACDTVTFTGGLGGTDKLIF
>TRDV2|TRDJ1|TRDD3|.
TGTGCCTGTGACATGCTGGGGGATAGGGGGACCGATAAACTCATCTTT
CACDMLGDRGTDKLIF
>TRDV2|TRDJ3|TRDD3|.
TGTGCCTGTGACACCGGCTGGGGGATACGCAGCTCCTGGGACACCCGACAGATGTTTTTC
CACDTGWGIRSSWDTRQMFF
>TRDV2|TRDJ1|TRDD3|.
TGTGCCTGTGACGAAGCTGGGGGTGGGGGGACCGATAAACTCATCTTT
CACDEAGGGGTDKLIF
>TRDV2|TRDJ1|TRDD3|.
TGTGCCTGTGACCCCCTGGGGGATACCACCGATAAACTCATCTTT
CACDPLGDTTDKLIF
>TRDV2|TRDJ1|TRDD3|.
TGTGCCTGCCATCATCTACTGGGGGATTCAGCTACCGATAAACTCATCTTT
CACHHLLGDSATDKLIF
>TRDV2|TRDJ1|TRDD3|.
TGTGCCTGTGACTCTTTGGGGGATACCAACACCGATAAACTCATCTTT
CACDSLGDTNTDKLIF